Below, 3 T cell receptor beta chains from the same sample are listed, as sequenced in a study of PD-L1 blockade in urothelial cancer. TCRdb's table, derived via immunoSEQ multiplex PCR, lists solely in-frame clones and lacks some. The sample includes approximately 51,000 clones, approximately 86% seen only once; the top ten take around 15%. The sample here was PBMCs, taken around atezolizumab (anti-PD-L1) treatment. All receptors come from a man in his 60s with urothelial cancer.

The chain combines TRBV6-1 with TRBJ1-2; D is uncertain. This CDR3 spans 15 amino acids. Germline CDR1 and CDR2: MNHNS and SASEGT. Trimming removed 2 bases from V and 0 bases from J, with 10 bases in between. The CDR3 DNA follows: TGTGCCAGCAGTGAACCGGGGAGGGCTAACTATGGCTACACCTTC. Translating gives CASSEPGRANYGYTF.

This clone was seen just once. The chain links TRBV6-6 to TRBJ2-7; D remains unclear. The V and J ends lost 5 bases and 7 bases respectively, with 9 bases between them. The CDR3 has 11 amino acids. CDR1 and CDR2 (germline): MNHNY, SVGAGI (reference sequence). In DNA, the CDR3 is TGTGCCAGCAGTACCAAGACAGAGCAGTACTTC. Amino acid sequence: CASSTKTEQYF.

A few counts support this clone. The junction does not match germline at one end; this may be a read error. The rearrangement links TRBV28 to TRBJ2-7, with 9 bases matching TRBD1. The CDR3 has 13 amino acids. Germline values: CDR1 MDHEN, CDR2 SYDVKM. CDR3 loop: CASSLSLGTGPNF. CDR3 nucleotides: TGTGCCAGCAGTTTATCCCTCGGGACAGGGCCCAACTTC.